Below, 11 T cell receptor beta chains from the same sample are listed, as sequenced in a study of CXCR3-negative and CXCR3-positive naive CD8 T cells. cDNA libraries for TRB were generated by 5' RACE incorporating UMI labels. TCRdb re-called the 5' RACE reads, yielding one record per CDR3 amino acid sequence without DNA. This listing includes approximately 62,000 distinct CDR3 sequences. Sequenced sample: naive CXCR3- CD8+ T cells from blood. Subset given: CD45RO-CCR7+CD27+CD95- naive CD8+ T cells lacking CXCR3 (TNR3-). Source of these receptors: a human donor in good health. Some clones in this sample may be carry-over from other donors' samples.

The chain has TRBV20-1 and TRBJ2-2; the TRBD2 assignment by TCRdb is unverifiable without DNA. Germline V gene lookup returns CDR1 DFQATT and CDR2 SNEGSKA (reference sequence). The CDR3 length is 17 residues. CDR3 sequence: CSAEGLAGGRVTGELFF.

This rearrangement joins TRBV4-1 to TRBJ1-2. CDR1 MGHRA and CDR2 YSYEKL come from the germline V gene. CDR3 length: 14 amino acids. CDR3 sequence reads: CASSQVSDSYGYTF.

The chain links TRBV5-8 to TRBJ2-1; TCRdb's D gene call, TRBD1, goes unchecked for lack of DNA. Per the germline V gene, CDR1 is SGHTS and CDR2 is YDEGEE. The CDR3 length is 14 residues. CDR3 protein: CASSPGPSEDEQFF.

This rearrangement joins TRBV5-4 to TRBJ2-5; TCRdb calls TRBD1, which cannot be checked without DNA. Germline CDR1 is SGHNT and CDR2 is YYREEE (reference sequence). The CDR3 is 15 amino acids. CDR3 loop: CASSLAPGPQETQYF.

The rearrangement links TRBV12-3 or TRBV12-4 to TRBJ2-5; TCRdb picks TRBD1, but there is no DNA to check that call. This CDR3 contains 15 residues. This chain's CDR3 is CASSTYPESQETQYF.

The CDR3 protein is CASSEGGGTGELFF. The rearrangement joins TRBV6-4 to TRBJ2-2; TCRdb outputs TRBD1, but without DNA this stays unchecked. The CDR3 is 14 amino acids. CDR1 and CDR2 (germline): MRHNA, SNTAGT.

This rearrangement joins TRBV12-3 or TRBV12-4 to TRBJ1-2; with no DNA, the TCRdb D assignment of TRBD1 cannot be verified. This CDR3 spans 14 amino acids. This CDR3 reads CASSLALWASGYTF.

CDR3 amino acids: CSVEEGNTEAFF. The chain is built from TRBV29-1 and TRBJ1-1. The length of the CDR3 is 12 residues. Germline V gene data show CDR1 as SQVTM and CDR2 as ANQGSEA.

This CDR3 is CSVRFPQETQYF. This chain links TRBV29-1 with TRBJ2-5. The CDR3 loop spans 12 amino acids. CDR1 is SQVTM, CDR2 ANQGSEA, per germline.

The chain is built from TRBV9 and TRBJ1-1. The CDR3 runs to 11 residues. Germline CDR1 reads SGDLS; CDR2 reads YYNGEE. CDR3 region: CASSAGREAFF.

This rearrangement joins TRBV6-9 to TRBJ2-7. Germline values: CDR1 MNHGY, CDR2 SVAAGI. The CDR3 extends over 13 amino acids. This chain's CDR3 is CASSCRHPYEQYF.